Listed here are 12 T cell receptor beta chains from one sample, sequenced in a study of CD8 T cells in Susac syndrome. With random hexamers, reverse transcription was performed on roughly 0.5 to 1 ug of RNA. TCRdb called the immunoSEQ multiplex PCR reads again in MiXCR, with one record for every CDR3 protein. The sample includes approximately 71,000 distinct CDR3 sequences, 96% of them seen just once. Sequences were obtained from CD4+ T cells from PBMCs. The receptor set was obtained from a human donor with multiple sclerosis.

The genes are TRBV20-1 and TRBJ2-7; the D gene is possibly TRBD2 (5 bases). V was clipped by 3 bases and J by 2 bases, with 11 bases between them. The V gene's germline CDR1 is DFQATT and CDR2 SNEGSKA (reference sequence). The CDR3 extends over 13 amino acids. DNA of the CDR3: TGCAGTGCTAGGTCAGCGGAGCCCTACGAGCAGTACTTC. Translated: CSARSAEPYEQYF.

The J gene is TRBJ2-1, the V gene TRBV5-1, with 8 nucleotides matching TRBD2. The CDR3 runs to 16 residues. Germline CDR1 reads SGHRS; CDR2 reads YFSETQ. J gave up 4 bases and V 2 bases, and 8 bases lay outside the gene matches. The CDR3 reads CASSFAGGAEYNEQFF. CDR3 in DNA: TGCGCCAGCAGCTTTGCCGGGGGGGCCGAATACAATGAGCAGTTCTTC.

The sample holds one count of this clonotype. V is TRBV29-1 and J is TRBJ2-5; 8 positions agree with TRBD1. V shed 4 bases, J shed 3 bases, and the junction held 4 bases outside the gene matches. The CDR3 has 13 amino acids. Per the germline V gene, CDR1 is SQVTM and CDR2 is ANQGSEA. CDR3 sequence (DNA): TGCAGCGTTGGGGCAGGGGGCGAAGAGACCCAGTACTTC. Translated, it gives CSVGAGGEETQYF.

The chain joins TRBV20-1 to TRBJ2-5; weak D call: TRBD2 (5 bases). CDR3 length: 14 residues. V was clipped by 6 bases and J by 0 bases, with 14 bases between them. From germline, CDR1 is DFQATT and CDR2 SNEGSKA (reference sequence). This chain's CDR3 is CSAKKPGNQETQYF. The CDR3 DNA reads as TGCAGTGCGAAGAAGCCGGGAAACCAAGAGACCCAGTACTTC.

CDR3 protein: CSARGLGINEQFF. CDR3 bases: TGCAGTGCTAGAGGACTAGGGATCAATGAGCAGTTCTTC. The chain couples TRBV20-1 to TRBJ2-1; perhaps TRBD2 as D (6 bases). This CDR3 has 13 amino acids. Trimming removed 1 base at V and 6 bases at J, with 10 bases between. The germline CDR1 and CDR2 sequences are DFQATT and SNEGSKA (reference sequence).

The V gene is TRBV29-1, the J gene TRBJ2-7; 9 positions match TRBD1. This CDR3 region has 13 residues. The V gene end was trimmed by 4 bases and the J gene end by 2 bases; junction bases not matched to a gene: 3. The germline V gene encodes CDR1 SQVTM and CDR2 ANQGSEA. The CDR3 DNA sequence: TGCAGCGTTGCCGGGACAGGGACCTACGAGCAGTACTTC. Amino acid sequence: CSVAGTGTYEQYF.

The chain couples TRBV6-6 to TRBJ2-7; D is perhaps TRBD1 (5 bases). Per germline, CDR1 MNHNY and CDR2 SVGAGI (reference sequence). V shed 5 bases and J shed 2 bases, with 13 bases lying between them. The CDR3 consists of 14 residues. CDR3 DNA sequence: TGTGCCAGCAGTCACCCGGACATGACCTACGAGCAGTACTTC. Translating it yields CASSHPDMTYEQYF.

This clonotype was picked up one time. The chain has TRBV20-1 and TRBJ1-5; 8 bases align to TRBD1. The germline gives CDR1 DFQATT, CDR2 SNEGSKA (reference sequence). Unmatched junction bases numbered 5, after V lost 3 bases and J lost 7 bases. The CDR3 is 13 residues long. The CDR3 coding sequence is TGCAGTGCTAGGGACAGGGAACGACAGCCCCAGCATTTT. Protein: CSARDRERQPQHF.

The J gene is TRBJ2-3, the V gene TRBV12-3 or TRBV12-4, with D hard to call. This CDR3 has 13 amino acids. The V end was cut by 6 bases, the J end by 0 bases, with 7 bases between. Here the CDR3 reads CASSSGSTDTQYF. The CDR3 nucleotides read TGTGCCAGCAGCTCGGGCAGCACAGATACGCAGTATTTT.

Written as DNA, the CDR3 is TGTGCCAGTAGCGGAACAGGGGTCAACTATGGCTACACCTTC. It encodes CASSGTGVNYGYTF. The rearrangement joins TRBV19 to TRBJ1-2; 7 bases fit TRBD1. From germline, CDR1 is LNHDA and CDR2 SQIVND (reference sequence). The CDR3 is 14 amino acids. V lost 6 bases to trimming and J lost 2 bases; unmatched junction nucleotides: 6.

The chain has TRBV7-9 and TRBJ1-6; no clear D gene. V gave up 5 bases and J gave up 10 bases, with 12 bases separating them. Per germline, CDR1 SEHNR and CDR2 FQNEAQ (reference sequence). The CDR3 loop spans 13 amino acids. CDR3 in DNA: TGTGCCAGCAGCCCACGGACCGCCTCACCCCTCCACTTT. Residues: CASSPRTASPLHF. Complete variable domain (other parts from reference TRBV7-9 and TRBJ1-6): DTGVSQNPRHKITKRGQNVTFRCDPISEHNRLYWYRQTLGQGPEFLTYFQNEAQLEKSRLLSDRFSAERPKGSFSTLEIQRTEQGDSAMYLCASSPRTASPLHFGNGTRLTVT.

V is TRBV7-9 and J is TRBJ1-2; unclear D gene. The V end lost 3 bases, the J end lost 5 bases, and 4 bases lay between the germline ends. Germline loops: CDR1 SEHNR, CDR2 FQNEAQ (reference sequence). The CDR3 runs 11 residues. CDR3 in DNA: TGTGCCAGCAGCTTGGAGTATGGCTACACCTTC. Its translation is CASSLEYGYTF.